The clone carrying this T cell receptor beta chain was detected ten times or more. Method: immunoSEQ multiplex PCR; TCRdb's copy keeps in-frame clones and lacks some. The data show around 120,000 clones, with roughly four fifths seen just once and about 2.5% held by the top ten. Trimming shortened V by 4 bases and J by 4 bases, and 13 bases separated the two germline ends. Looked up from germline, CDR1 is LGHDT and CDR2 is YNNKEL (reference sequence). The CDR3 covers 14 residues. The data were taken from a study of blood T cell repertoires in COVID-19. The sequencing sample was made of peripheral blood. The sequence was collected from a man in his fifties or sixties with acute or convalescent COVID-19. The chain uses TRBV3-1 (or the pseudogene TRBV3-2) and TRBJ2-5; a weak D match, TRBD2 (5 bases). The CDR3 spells CASSPRVSGETQYF. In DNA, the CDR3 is TGTGCCAGCAGCCCGCGGGTCAGCGGAGAGACCCAGTACTTC.